This T cell receptor (beta chain) came from a study of cytomegalovirus exposure and HLA in healthy donors. A word on this clone: One end of the junction is discordant with germline, which a read error may explain.

Primers for the PCR totalled 60 Vbeta and 13 Jbeta. The repertoire was sequenced with immunoSEQ multiplex PCR; TCRdb's copy has only in-frame clones and lacks some. The data hold around 80,000 clones, with more than 60% observed a single time. This CDR3 comprises 16 residues. CDR1 and CDR2 (germline): SGDLS, YYNGEE. This chain links TRBV9 with TRBJ1-6; unclear D gene. This sequence was found in a man aged 35 to 55 in good health and CMV-seronegative. The sequenced material came from PBMCs. In DNA, the CDR3 is TGTGCCAGCAGCTTAGCGCCAGACTCCTATAATTCACCCTTCCACTTT. Translation gives CASSLAPDSYNSPFHF.